This is a list of T cell receptor beta chains from one sample in a study of CD8+CD57+ T cells in acquired aplastic anemia. TCRdb recomputed calls from the reads with MiXCR, one row per CDR3 protein. The sample shows roughly 180,000 distinct CDR3 sequences, under 70% of them seen only once. The sample taken for sequencing was sorted CD4+, CD8+, or CD8+CD57+ T cells (not recorded which) from PBMCs. These receptors were taken from a human donor with severe aplastic anemia or a healthy control (not recorded which). The conserved cysteine and the conserved F or W are not part of the CDR3 here. The order of the fields is CDR3 protein, V gene, D gene. The D gene is left open where the match is weak.

SVTPWTGFDEETQY	TRBV29-1	TRBD1
ASSFIRRGGSSYEQY	TRBV5-1	-
SARGVDTYEQY	TRBV20-1	-
ASSTTKGPGMNTEAF	TRBV4-3	-
ASSQGQVLVAF	TRBV7-9	TRBD1
SAISGGAEETQY	TRBV20-1	TRBD2
ASSPGGGRSSNQPQH	TRBV7-8	-
ASSAPVGTSGGQSYEQY	TRBV9	TRBD2
AAGEGTQY	TRBV19	-
ASSPSGGAAREQY	TRBV27	TRBD2
SATRQSTEAF	TRBV20-1	-
ASIEGQQRETQY	TRBV2	-
ASSLGELF	TRBV7-9	-
ASSLQGRSSPLH	TRBV28	-
SVEVSRGGYGYT	TRBV29-1	-
ASSPKRTGAQPQH	TRBV12-3/TRBV12-4	TRBD1
ASSLARNEH	TRBV11-1	-
ASSEVGQGAEQY	TRBV2	TRBD1
SVAEMD	TRBV29-1	-
AGGLAAYEQY	TRBV2	TRBD2
ASSYDKSYEQY	TRBV7-9	-
ATSRGLAYEQY	TRBV15	-
ASSQSSGAGPSNQPQH	TRBV3-1	-
ASSLGAGSGNTIY	TRBV7-9	-
ASSAPQGSYGYT	TRBV6-1	-
ASSYTWGGQETQY	TRBV9	TRBD2
ATSEVGGNTEAF	TRBV24-1	-
AISVSAAADTQY	TRBV6-1	-
ASTFRGAKNQPQH	TRBV12-3/TRBV12-4	TRBD1
ASSLTGWGEAF	TRBV7-3	-
ASSVESWGSPLH	TRBV9	-
SSRAGGNTGELF	TRBV29-1	TRBD1
ASSLGLGEAETQY	TRBV7-9	-
SVTRVGYEAF	TRBV29-1	-
AIRGGQGSMNTEAF	TRBV10-3	TRBD1
ASSRDLRQASRYEQY	TRBV15	-
ASSFPGEWETQY	TRBV12-3/TRBV12-4	-
ASSFRVAGVGETQY	TRBV7-2	TRBD2
SAGTGQTTGSYYGYT	TRBV20-1	TRBD1
SARGLAAVQDTQY	TRBV20-1	TRBD2
ASSSVGRREQY	TRBV5-6	TRBD2
SGTGLGNTIY	TRBV20-1	-
ASSATSGGAGTQY	TRBV7-2	TRBD2
AIRHKEGQGQYGYT	TRBV10-3	TRBD1